This T cell receptor beta chain was retrieved from a study of T-cell memory formation after mild COVID-19. As for the study in general: Largely, the TCR clusters proved donor specific. Study-level results: Some clones that responded turned up in pre-infection memory, which suggests that cross-reactive memory joined in. Clones which contracted sat mainly in CM and EM if CD4+, and in EMRA if CD8+.

The CDR3 is 13 amino acids. V shed 5 bases, J shed 12 bases, and the junction held 12 bases outside the gene matches. Germline values: CDR1 SGHTA, CDR2 FQGTGA. Sample barcodes and UMIs were carried by the TCR alpha and TCR beta cDNA libraries that 5'RACE generated with constant-segment primers. TCRdb fed the 5' RACE reads into MiXCR, producing one record per CDR3 protein. The sample shows about 190,000 distinct CDR3 sequences, about 17% of them seen only once. This clonotype was seen only a few times. Its antigen remains unknown. The sample consisted of PBMCs or a T cell subset sorted from them (not recorded which). The source is an adult woman who had mild COVID-19 (a few samples of this study predate the infection). Cell type and time point are not known. The chain joins TRBV7-3 to TRBJ2-7; the match to TRBD1 covers 8 bases. CDR3 in amino acids: CASSLQPGQALYF. In DNA form, the CDR3 reads TGTGCCAGCAGCCTTCAACCGGGACAGGCGCTGTACTTC.